This TCR beta chain was recorded in a study of response to subunit inactivated influenza vaccine. Whole-study findings and limits: Every seasonal influenza vaccination brings in few new T cells, the authors suggested.

Concerning this clonotype: The antigen is unknown.

TCRdb passed the RT-PCR reads through MiXCR, listing each CDR3 protein once. The sample has more than 550,000 distinct CDR3 sequences, 10% to 12% seen once. The trim removed 5 bases at V and 7 bases at J, leaving 6 bases unmatched. This CDR3 contains 13 residues. The same sample was also studied in work on T cells expressing NK-cell markers. That source reports: Template switching by 5'RACE with UMIs generated the TCR beta cDNA. Of eight sequenced donors, seven were HCMV-seropositive and one HCMV-seronegative. Researchers report these clonotypes also headed the CD3+CD56-NKG2C+ fraction in a few donors.

The specimen was PBMCs from blood, collected on the day of vaccination. The sequence came from a man aged 50 to 60 who received an inactivated influenza vaccine. V usage is TRBV12-3 or TRBV12-4 and J usage is TRBJ1-1; TRBD1 matches 8 bases. CDR3 protein: CASSQTGGGEAFF. As DNA, the CDR3 is TGTGCCAGCAGTCAAACAGGGGGAGGTGAAGCTTTCTTT.